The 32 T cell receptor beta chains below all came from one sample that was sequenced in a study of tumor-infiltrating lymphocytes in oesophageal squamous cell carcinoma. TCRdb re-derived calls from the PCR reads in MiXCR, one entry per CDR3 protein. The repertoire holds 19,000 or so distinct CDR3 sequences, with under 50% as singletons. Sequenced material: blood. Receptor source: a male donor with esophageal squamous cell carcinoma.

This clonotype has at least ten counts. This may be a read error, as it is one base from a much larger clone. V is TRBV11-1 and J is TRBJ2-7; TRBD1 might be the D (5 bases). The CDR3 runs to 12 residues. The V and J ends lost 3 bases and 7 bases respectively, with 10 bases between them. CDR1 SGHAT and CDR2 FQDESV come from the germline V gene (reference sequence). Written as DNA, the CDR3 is TGTGCCAGCAGCTTCTACAGGAATGAGCAGTACTTC. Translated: CASSFYRNEQYF.

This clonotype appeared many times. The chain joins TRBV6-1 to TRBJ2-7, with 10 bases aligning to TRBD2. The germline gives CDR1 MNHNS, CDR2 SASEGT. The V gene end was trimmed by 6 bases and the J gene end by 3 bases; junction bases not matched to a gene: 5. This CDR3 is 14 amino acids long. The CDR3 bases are TGTGCCAGCAGACCTAGCGGGGGTTTCTACGAGCAGTACTTC. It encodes CASRPSGGFYEQYF.

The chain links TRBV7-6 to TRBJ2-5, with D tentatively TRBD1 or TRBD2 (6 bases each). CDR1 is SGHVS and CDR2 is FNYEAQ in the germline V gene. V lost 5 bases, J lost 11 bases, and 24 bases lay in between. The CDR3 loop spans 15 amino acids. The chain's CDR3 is CASSGRQGRYNEQYF. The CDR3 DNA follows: TGTGCCAGCAGCGGACGGCAGGGGAGGTACAATGAGCAGTACTTC.

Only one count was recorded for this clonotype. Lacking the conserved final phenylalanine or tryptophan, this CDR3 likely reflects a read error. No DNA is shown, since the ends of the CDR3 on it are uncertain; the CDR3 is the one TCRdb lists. CDR3 sequence: CASSTRGSFSYNEQFFGP. The rearrangement links TRBV7-3 to TRBJ1-6; the table assigns TRBD1, which was not confirmed against the DNA. CDR1 SGHTA and CDR2 FQGTGA come from the germline V gene. The length of the CDR3 is 18 amino acids, counting both ends.

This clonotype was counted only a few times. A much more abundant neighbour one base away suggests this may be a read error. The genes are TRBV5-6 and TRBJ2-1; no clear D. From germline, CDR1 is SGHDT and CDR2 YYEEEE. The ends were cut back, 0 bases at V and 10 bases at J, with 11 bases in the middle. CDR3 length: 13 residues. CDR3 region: CASSLDVLYEQFF. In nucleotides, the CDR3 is TGTGCCAGCAGCTTGGATGTCCTCTACGAGCAGTTCTTC.

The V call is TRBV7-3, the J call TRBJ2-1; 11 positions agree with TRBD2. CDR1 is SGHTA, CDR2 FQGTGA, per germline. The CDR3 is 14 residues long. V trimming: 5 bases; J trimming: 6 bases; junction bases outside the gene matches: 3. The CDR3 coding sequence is TGTGCCAGCAGCCCGACTAGCGGGGCCAATGAGCAGTTCTTC. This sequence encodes CASSPTSGANEQFF.

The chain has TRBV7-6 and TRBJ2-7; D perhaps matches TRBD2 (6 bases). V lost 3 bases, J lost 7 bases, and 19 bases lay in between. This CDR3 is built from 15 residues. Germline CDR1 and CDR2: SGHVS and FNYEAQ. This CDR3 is CASSFRLVEDNEQYF. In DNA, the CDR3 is TGTGCCAGCAGCTTTCGACTAGTAGAGGACAATGAGCAGTACTTC. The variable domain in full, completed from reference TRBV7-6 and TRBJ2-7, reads GAGVSQSPRYKVTKRGQDVALRCDPISGHVSLYWYRQALGQGPEFLTYFNYEAQQDKSGLPNDRFSAERPEGSISTLTIQRTEQRDSAMYRCASSFRLVEDNEQYFGPGTRLTVT.

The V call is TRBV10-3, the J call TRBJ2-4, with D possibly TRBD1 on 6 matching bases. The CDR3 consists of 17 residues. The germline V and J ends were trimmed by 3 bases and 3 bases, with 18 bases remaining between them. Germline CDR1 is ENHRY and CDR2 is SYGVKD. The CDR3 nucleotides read TGTGCCATCAGTGACCCAGGGGTACGGGACAACAAAAACATTCAGTACTTC. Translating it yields CAISDPGVRDNKNIQYF.

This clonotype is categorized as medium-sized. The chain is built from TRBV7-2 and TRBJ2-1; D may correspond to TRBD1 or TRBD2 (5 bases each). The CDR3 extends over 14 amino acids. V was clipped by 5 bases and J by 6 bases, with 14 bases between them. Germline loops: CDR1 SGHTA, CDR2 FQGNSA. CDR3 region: CASSPSGTGNEQFF. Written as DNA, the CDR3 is TGTGCCAGCAGCCCATCCGGGACGGGCAATGAGCAGTTCTTC.

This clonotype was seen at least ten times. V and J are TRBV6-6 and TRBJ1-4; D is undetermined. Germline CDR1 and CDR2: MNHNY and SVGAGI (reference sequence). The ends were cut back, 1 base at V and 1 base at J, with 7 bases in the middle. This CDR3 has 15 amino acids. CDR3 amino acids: CASSYYPGTNEKLFF. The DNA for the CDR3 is TGTGCCAGCAGTTACTACCCCGGAACTAATGAAAAACTGTTTTTT.

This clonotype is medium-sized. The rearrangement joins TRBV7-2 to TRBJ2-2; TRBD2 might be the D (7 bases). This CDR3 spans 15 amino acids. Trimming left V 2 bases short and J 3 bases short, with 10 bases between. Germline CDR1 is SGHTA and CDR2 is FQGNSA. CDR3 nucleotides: TGTGCCAGCAGCTTAAGGGGGGGAGACACCGGGGAGCTGTTTTTT. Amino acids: CASSLRGGDTGELFF.

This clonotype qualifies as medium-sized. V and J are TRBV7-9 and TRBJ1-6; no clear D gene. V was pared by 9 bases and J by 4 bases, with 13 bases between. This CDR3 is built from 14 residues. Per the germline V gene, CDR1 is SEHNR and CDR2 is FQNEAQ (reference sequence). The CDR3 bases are TGTGCCAGTGGAATCGAACAGTATAATTCACCCCTCCACTTT. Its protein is CASGIEQYNSPLHF.

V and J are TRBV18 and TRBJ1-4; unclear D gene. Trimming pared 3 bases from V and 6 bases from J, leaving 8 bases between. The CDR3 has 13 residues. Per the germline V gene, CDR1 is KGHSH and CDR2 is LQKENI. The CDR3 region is CASSPTSHEKLFF. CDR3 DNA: TGTGCCAGCTCACCCACGTCCCATGAAAAACTGTTTTTT.

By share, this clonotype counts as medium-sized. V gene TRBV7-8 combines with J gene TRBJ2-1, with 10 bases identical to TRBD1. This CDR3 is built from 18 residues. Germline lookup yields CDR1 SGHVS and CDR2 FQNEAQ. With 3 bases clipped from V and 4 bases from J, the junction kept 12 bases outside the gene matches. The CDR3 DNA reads TGTGCCAGCAGCTTTACCGGGACAGGGGAAGTGGGGTACAATGAGCAGTTCTTC. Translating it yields CASSFTGTGEVGYNEQFF.

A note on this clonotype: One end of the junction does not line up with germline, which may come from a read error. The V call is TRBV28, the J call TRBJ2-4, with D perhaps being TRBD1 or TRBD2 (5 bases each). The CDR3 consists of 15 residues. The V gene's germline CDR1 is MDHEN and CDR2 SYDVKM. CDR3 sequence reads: CASSFPGASYNEQYF. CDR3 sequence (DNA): TGTGCCAGCAGTTTCCCCGGGGCCTCCTACAATGAGCAGTACTTT.

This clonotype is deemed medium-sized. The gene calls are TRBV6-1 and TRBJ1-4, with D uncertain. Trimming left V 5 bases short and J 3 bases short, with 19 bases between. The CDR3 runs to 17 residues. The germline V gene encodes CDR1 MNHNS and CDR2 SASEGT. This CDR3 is CASSKGRPWGPNEKLFF. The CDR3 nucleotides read TGTGCCAGCAGTAAAGGACGGCCGTGGGGTCCTAATGAAAAACTGTTTTTT.

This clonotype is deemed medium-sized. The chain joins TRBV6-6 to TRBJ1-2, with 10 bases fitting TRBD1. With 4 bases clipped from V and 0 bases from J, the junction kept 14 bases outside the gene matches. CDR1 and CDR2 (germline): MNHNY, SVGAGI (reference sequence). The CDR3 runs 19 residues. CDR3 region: CASSSSTGGTYHPNYGYTF. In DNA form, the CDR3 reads TGTGCCAGCAGTTCCTCGACAGGGGGCACGTACCACCCTAACTATGGCTACACCTTC.

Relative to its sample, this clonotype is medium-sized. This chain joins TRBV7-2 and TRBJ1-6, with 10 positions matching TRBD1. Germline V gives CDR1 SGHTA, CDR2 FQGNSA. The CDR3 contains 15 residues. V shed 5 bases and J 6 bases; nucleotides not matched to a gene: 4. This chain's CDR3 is CASSRQGASNSPLHF. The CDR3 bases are TGTGCCAGCAGCCGACAGGGGGCCAGTAATTCACCCCTCCACTTT. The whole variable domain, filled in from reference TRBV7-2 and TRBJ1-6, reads GAGVSQSPSNKVTEKGKDVELRCDPISGHTALYWYRQSLGQGLEFLIYFQGNSAPDKSGLPSDRFSAERTGGSVSTLTIQRTQQEDSAVYLCASSRQGASNSPLHFGNGTRLTVT.

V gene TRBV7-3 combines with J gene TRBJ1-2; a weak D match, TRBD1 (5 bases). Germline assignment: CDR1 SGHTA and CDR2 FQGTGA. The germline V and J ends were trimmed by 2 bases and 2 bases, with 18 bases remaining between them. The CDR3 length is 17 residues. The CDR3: CASSLQPLDSLNYGYTF. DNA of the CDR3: TGTGCCAGCAGCTTACAGCCCCTTGACAGCCTCAACTATGGCTACACCTTC. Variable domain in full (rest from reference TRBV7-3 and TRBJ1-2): GAGVSQTPSNKVTEKGKYVELRCDPISGHTALYWYRQSLGQGPEFLIYFQGTGAADDSGLPNDRFFAVRPEGSVSTLKIQRTERGDSAVYLCASSLQPLDSLNYGYTFGSGTRLTVV.

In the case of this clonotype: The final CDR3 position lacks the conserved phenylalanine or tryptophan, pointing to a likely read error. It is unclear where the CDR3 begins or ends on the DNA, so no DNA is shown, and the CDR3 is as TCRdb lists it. CDR3 loop: CASRLDSQSNYGYTFGS. The genes are TRBV12-3 or TRBV12-4 and TRBJ2-1; the table names TRBD1, a call not compared with the DNA. The CDR3 is 17 residues long, counting both termini.

The CDR3 DNA reads TGTGCCAGCAGGCTTTCCTTGGGGGTCTACGAGCAGTACTTC. This codes for CASRLSLGVYEQYF. The V and J genes are TRBV6-1 and TRBJ2-5; D possibly matches TRBD1 or TRBD2 (5 bases each). The J call is doubtful: the DNA matches TRBJ2-7 better. Germline V gene data show CDR1 as MNHNS and CDR2 as SASEGT. This CDR3 is built from 14 residues.

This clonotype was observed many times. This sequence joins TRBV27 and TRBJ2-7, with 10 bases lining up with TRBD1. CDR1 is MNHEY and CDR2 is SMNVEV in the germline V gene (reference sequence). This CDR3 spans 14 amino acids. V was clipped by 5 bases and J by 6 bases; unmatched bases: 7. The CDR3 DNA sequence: TGTGCCAGCAGTGCCATGACAGGGGGCGCCGAGCAGTACTTC. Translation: CASSAMTGGAEQYF.

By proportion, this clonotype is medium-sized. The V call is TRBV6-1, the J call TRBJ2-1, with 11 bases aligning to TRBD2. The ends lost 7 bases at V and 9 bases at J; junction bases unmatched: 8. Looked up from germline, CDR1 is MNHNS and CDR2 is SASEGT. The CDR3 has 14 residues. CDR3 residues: CASTVLAGAGEQFF. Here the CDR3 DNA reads TGTGCCAGCACCGTACTAGCGGGAGCTGGTGAGCAGTTCTTC.

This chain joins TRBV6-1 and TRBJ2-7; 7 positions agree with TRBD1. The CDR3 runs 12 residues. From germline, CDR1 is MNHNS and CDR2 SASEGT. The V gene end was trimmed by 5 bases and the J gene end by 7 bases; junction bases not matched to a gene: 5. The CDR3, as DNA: TGTGCCAGCAGTCGACAGGGCAGGGAGCAGTACTTC. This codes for CASSRQGREQYF.

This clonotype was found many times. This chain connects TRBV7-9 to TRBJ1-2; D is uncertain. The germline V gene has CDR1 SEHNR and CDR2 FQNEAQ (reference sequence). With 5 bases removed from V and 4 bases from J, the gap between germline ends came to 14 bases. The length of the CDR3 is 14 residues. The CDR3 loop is CASSQRTEAYGYTF. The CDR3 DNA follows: TGTGCCAGCAGCCAAAGGACGGAAGCCTATGGCTACACCTTC.

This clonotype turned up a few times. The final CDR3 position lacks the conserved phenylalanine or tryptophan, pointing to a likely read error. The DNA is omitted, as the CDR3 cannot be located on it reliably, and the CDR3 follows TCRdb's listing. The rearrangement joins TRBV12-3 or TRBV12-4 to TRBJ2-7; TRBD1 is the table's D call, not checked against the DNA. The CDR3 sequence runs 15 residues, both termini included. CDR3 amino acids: CASSLAGRIGVAFGS.

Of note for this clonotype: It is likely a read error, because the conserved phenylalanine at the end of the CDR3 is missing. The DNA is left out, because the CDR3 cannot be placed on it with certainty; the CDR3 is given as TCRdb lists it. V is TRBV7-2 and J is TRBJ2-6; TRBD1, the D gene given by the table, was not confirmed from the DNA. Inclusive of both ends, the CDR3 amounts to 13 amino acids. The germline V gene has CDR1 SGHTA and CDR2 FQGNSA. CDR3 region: CASSLQVEQYFGA.

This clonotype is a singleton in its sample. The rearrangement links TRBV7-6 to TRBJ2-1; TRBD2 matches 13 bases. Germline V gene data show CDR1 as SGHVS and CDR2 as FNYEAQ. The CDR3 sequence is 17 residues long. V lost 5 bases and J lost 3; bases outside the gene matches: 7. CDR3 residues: CASSRTSGSRNYNEQFF. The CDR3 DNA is TGTGCCAGCAGCCGGACTAGCGGGAGTCGTAACTACAATGAGCAGTTCTTC.

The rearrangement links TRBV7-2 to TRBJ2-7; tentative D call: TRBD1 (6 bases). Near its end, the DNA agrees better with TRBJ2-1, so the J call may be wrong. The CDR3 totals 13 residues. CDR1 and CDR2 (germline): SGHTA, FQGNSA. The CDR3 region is CASSSGQHNEQFF. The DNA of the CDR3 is TGTGCCAGCAGCTCCGGACAGCACAATGAGCAGTTCTTC.

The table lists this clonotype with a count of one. DNA for the CDR3: TGTGCCACCAGTGATACCCGGACTAGCGGGAGGGGAGAGACCCAGTACTTC. The encoded protein is CATSDTRTSGRGETQYF. The chain recombines TRBV24-1 with TRBJ2-5, with TRBD2 matching over 15 bases. CDR1 KGHDR and CDR2 SFDVKD come from the germline V gene. This CDR3 is 17 amino acids long. With 3 bases clipped from V and 4 bases from J, the junction kept 5 bases outside the gene matches.

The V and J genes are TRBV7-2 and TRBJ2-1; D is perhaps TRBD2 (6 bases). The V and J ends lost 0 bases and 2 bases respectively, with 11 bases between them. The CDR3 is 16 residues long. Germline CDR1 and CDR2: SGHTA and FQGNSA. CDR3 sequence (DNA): TGTGCCAGCAGCTTAGCGAATAGCGGAACCTACAATGAGCAGTTCTTC. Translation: CASSLANSGTYNEQFF.

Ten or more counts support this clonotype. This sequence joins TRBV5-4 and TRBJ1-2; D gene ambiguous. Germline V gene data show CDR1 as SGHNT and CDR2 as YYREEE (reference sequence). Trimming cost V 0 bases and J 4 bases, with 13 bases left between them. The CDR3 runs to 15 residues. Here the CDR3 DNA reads TGTGCCAGCAGCTTGGGAGCGACCGCCGGCTATGGCTACACCTTC. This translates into CASSLGATAGYGYTF.